These T cell receptor beta chains were read from a single sample in a study of cytomegalovirus exposure and HLA in healthy donors. TCRdb's table, derived via immunoSEQ multiplex PCR, lists solely in-frame clones and lacks some. This table lists roughly 120,000 clones. What was sequenced was PBMCs. The receptor set was obtained from a man in his forties in good health and CMV-seronegative. Both conserved end residues are part of each CDR3. Fields, in order: J gene, V gene, D gene, CDR3 protein, CDR3 DNA. D genes are given only for firm matches.

>TRBJ2-7|TRBV6-6|TRBD1
CASRTGNSYEQYF
TGTGCCAGCAGGACAGGGAACTCCTACGAGCAGTACTTC
>TRBJ1-1|TRBV5-4|TRBD1
CASRTGKGMNTEAFF
TGTGCCAGCAGGACAGGGAAGGGGATGAACACTGAAGCTTTCTTT
>TRBJ1-2|TRBV29-1|TRBD1
CSVTGGADYGYTF
TGCAGCGTTACAGGGGGAGCGGACTATGGCTACACCTTC
>TRBJ2-7|TRBV27|-
CASRRQGTDEQYF
TGTGCCAGCAGAAGGCAGGGGACGGACGAGCAGTACTTC
>TRBJ2-7|TRBV6-1|-
CASSAGLQSGEQYF
TGTGCCAGCAGCGCAGGGTTACAGTCGGGCGAGCAGTACTTC
>TRBJ2-7|TRBV29-1|TRBD2
CSVDVENSGTDGRSYEQYF
TGCAGCGTTGATGTAGAGAATAGCGGGACTGATGGACGCTCCTACGAGCAGTACTTC
>TRBJ2-7|TRBV11-2|TRBD2
CASSLVGGRAVEQYF
TGTGCCAGCAGCTTAGTTGGCGGGAGGGCGGTCGAGCAGTACTTC
>TRBJ2-5|TRBV13|TRBD2
CASSPGLAGGQKETQYF
TGTGCCAGCAGCCCCGGACTAGCGGGAGGGCAGAAAGAGACCCAGTACTTC
>TRBJ2-4|TRBV27|TRBD2
CASSAPRTSRAKNIQYF
TGTGCCAGCAGTGCGCCCCGGACTAGCAGGGCCAAAAACATTCAGTACTTC
>TRBJ2-7|TRBV6-6|TRBD2
CASRREGIYEQYF
TGTGCCAGCAGGCGGGAGGGGATCTACGAGCAGTACTTC
>TRBJ1-4|TRBV5-4|TRBD1
CASSRTGTGYEKLFF
TGTGCCAGCAGCCGAACCGGGACAGGGTATGAAAAACTGTTTTTT
>TRBJ1-1|TRBV5-1|-
CASQGLRGNTEAFF
TGCGCCAGTCAGGGACTCCGGGGGAACACTGAAGCTTTCTTT
>TRBJ2-7|TRBV5-1|TRBD1
CASSYTGTENYEQYF
TGCGCCAGCAGCTATACCGGGACAGAAAACTACGAGCAGTACTTC
>TRBJ1-2|TRBV6-5|-
CASSYSRGINYGYTF
TGTGCCAGCAGTTACTCGCGAGGGATCAACTATGGCTACACCTTC
>TRBJ2-3|TRBV6-1|-
CASGSGSWTDTQYF
TGTGCCAGCGGTTCCGGGAGTTGGACAGATACGCAGTATTTT
>TRBJ2-3|TRBV7-9|TRBD2
CASSLPGRADTQYF
TGTGCCAGCAGCCTGCCGGGGAGGGCAGATACGCAGTATTTT
>TRBJ1-5|TRBV7-9|TRBD1
CASGTGSSDSNQPQHF
TGTGCCAGCGGGACAGGGAGCTCGGATAGCAATCAGCCCCAGCATTTT
>TRBJ2-1|TRBV7-8|TRBD2
CASSRRSSGEGPYNEQFF
TGTGCCAGCAGCCGAAGGAGTAGCGGGGAAGGTCCCTACAATGAGCAGTTCTTC
>TRBJ2-3|TRBV28|TRBD1
CASSFRLGGADTQYF
TGTGCCAGCAGTTTTCGGTTAGGGGGCGCAGATACGCAGTATTTT
>TRBJ2-7|TRBV5-4|-
CASSLARAGRNEQYF
TGTGCCAGCAGCTTGGCCCGGGCAGGGCGGAACGAGCAGTACTTC
>TRBJ2-7|TRBV9|-
CASSLNSYEQYF
TGTGCCAGCAGCCTAAACTCCTACGAGCAGTACTTC
>TRBJ1-4|TRBV11-2|TRBD1
CASSRAGTENEKLFF
TGTGCCAGCAGCCGCGCCGGGACAGAGAATGAAAAACTGTTTTTT
>TRBJ2-7|TRBV19|-
CASSTLQGGPYEQYF
TGTGCCAGTAGTACTTTACAGGGTGGCCCCTACGAGCAGTACTTC
>TRBJ2-7|TRBV5-1|-
CASSSDTNSYEQYF
TGCGCCAGCAGCTCGGACACGAACTCCTACGAGCAGTACTTC
>TRBJ2-7|TRBV10-3|-
CAISSPAGPYEQYF
TGTGCCATCAGCAGTCCAGCGGGTCCCTACGAGCAGTACTTC